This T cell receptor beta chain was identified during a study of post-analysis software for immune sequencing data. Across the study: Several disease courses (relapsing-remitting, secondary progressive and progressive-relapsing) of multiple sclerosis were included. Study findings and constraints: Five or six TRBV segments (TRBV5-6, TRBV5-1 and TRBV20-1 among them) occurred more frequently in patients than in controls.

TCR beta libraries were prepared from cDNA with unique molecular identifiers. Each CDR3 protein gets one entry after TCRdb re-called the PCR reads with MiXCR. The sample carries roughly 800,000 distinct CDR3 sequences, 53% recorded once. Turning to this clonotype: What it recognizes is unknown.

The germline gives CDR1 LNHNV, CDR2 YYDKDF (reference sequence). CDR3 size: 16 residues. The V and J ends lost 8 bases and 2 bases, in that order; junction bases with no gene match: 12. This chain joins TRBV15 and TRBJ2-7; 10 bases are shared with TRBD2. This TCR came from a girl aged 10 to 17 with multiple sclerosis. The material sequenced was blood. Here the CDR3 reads CATAAGVAGGTYEQYF. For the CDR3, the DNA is TGTGCCACCGCAGCCGGTGTAGCGGGGGGAACCTACGAGCAGTACTTC.